A single sample is the source of the 3 T cell receptor beta chains below, sequenced in a study of cytomegalovirus exposure and HLA in healthy donors listed by TCRdb under 2017. Library generation was performed with the immunoSEQ multiplex PCR assay. TCRdb obtained this table from immuneACCESS and retained in-frame rearrangements with V and J assigned. These tables miss some clones; where compared with another copy, unresolved V genes account for less than half of the shortfall, and the remainder is unexplained. The sample table contains 55,000 to 75,000 clones; only one count was recorded for approximately 94% of them. Clones ranked in the top ten supply about 1.5% of the sample. Sequencing used PBMCs. All receptors derive from a man aged 18 to 35 in good health and CMV-seropositive.

This chain uses TRBV9 with TRBJ2-3; 10 bases match TRBD1. The CDR3 totals 19 residues. Trimming cost V 1 base and J 0 bases; bases outside gene matches: 11. From germline, CDR1 is SGDLS and CDR2 YYNGEE. The CDR3 region is CASSVSPGQGGPSTDTQYF. In nucleotides, the CDR3 is TGTGCCAGCAGCGTAAGCCCCGGACAGGGGGGCCCTAGCACAGATACGCAGTATTTT.

This clone has a handful of counts. This sequence joins TRBV18 and TRBJ2-3, with 7 nucleotides matching TRBD2. This CDR3 has 16 residues. Trimming at V came to 2 bases and at J to 4 bases, leaving 9 bases not matched to a gene. In germline, CDR1 is KGHSH, CDR2 LQKENI. This CDR3 is CASSPVGGTGADTQYF. For the CDR3, the DNA is TGTGCCAGCTCACCAGTCGGGGGGACGGGGGCAGATACGCAGTATTTT. Full variable domain (outside the CDR3, taken from reference TRBV18 and TRBJ2-3): NAGVMQNPRHLVRRRGQEARLRCSPMKGHSHVYWYRQLPEEGLKFMVYLQKENIIDESGMPKERFSAEFPKEGPSILRIQQVVRGDSAAYFCASSPVGGTGADTQYFGPGTRLTVL.

The gene calls are TRBV7-6 and TRBJ1-3; a weak D match, TRBD1 (6 bases). Germline V gives CDR1 SGHVS, CDR2 FNYEAQ. V was clipped by 1 base and J by 0 bases, with 10 bases between them. The CDR3 spans 16 residues. The DNA for the CDR3 is TGTGCCAGCAGCTTAGTGGGGGCCTACTCTGGAAACACCATATATTTT. It encodes CASSLVGAYSGNTIYF.